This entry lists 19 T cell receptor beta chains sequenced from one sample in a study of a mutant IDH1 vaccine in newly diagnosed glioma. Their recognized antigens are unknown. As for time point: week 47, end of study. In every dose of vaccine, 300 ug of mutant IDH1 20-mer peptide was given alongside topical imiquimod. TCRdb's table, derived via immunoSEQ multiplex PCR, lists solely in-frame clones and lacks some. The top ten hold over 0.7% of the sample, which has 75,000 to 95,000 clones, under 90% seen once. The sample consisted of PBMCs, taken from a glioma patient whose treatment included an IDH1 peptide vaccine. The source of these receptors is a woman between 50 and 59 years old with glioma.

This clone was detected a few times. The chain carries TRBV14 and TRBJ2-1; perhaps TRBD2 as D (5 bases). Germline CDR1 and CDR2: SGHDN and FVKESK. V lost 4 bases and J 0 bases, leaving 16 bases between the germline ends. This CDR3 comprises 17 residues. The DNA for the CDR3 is TGTGCCAGCAGCCTATTTAACGTGGGGAGCTCCTACAATGAGCAGTTCTTC. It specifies CASSLFNVGSSYNEQFF.

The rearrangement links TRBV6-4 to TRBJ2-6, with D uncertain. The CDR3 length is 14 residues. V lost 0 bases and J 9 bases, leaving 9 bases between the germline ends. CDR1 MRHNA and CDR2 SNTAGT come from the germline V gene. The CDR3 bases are TGTGCCAGCAGTGACTCACGGGCCAACAACGTCCTGACTTTC. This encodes CASSDSRANNVLTF.

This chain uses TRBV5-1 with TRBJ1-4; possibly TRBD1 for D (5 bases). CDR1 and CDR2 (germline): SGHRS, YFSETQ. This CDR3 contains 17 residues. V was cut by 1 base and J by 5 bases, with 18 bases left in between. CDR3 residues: CASSLYGQQGINEKLFF. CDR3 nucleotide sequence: TGCGCCAGCAGCTTGTATGGGCAGCAGGGAATCAATGAAAAACTGTTTTTT.

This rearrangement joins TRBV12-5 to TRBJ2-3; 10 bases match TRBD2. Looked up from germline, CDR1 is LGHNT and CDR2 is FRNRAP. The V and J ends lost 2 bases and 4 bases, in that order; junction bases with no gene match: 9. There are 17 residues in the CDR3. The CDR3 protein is CASGLWGSGRAADTQYF. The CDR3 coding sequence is TGTGCTAGTGGTTTGTGGGGGAGCGGGAGGGCCGCAGATACGCAGTATTTT.

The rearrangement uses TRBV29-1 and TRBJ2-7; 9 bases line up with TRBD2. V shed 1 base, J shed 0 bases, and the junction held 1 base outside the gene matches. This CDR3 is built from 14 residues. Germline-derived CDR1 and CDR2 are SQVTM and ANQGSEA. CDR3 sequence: CSVEVSGSSYEQYF. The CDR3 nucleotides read TGCAGCGTTGAAGTTAGCGGGAGCTCCTACGAGCAGTACTTC.

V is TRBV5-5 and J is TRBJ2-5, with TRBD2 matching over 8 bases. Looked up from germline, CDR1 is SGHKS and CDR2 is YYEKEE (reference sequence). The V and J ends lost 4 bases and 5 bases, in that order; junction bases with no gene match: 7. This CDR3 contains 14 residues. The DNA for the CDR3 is TGTGCCAGCAGCCCCCAACGCGGGAGGGAGACCCAGTACTTC. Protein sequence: CASSPQRGRETQYF.

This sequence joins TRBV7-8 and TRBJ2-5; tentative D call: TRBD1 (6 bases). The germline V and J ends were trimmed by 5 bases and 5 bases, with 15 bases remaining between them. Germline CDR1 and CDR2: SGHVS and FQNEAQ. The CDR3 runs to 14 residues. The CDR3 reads CASSRITGLETQYF. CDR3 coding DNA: TGTGCCAGCAGCCGCATTACAGGGTTGGAGACCCAGTACTTC.

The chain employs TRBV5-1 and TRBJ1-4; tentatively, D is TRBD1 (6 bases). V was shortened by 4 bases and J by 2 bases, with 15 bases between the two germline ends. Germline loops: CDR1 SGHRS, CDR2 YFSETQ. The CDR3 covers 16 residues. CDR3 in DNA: TGCGCCAGCAGCCCTGGGGGCCAGGCTACTAATGAAAAACTGTTTTTT. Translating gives CASSPGGQATNEKLFF.

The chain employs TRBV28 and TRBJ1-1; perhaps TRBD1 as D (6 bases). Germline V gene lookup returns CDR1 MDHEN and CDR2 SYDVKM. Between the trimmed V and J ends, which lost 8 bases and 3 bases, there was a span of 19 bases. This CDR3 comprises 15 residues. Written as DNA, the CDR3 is TGTGCCAGCCTCCTCTCGGGGGGGGCATACACTGAAGCTTTCTTT. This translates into CASLLSGGAYTEAFF.

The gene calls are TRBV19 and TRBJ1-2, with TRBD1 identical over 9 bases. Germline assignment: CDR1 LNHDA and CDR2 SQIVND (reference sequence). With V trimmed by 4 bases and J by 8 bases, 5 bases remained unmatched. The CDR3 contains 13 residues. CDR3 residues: CASSRGQGRGYTF. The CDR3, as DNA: TGTGCCAGTAGTAGGGGACAGGGTAGGGGCTACACCTTC.

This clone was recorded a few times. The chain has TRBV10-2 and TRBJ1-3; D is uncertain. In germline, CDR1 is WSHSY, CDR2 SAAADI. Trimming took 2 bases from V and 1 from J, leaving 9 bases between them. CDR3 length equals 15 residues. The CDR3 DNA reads TGCGCCAGCAGTGAGGCCCCTGGTTCTGGAAACACCATATATTTT. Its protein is CASSEAPGSGNTIYF.

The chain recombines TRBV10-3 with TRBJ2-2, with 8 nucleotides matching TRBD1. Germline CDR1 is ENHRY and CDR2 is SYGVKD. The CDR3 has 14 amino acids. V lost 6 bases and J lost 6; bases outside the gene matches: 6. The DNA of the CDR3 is TGTGCCATCAGCGATAGGACAGGGTCCGGGGAGCTGTTTTTT. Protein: CAISDRTGSGELFF.

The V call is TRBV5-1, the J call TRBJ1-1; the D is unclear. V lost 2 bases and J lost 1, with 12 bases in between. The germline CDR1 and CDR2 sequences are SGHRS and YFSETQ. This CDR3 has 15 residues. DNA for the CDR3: TGCGCCAGCAGCTTCTTAAATGGTGGGAACACTGAAGCTTTCTTT. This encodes CASSFLNGGNTEAFF.

CDR3 sequence: CAISERPGYNEQFF. For the CDR3, the DNA is TGTGCCATCAGTGAGCGGCCGGGGTACAATGAGCAGTTCTTC. The chain has TRBV10-3 and TRBJ2-1; tentatively, D is TRBD2 (5 bases). The CDR3 is 14 amino acids. V was clipped by 2 bases and J by 4 bases, with 9 bases between them. CDR1 ENHRY and CDR2 SYGVKD come from the germline V gene.

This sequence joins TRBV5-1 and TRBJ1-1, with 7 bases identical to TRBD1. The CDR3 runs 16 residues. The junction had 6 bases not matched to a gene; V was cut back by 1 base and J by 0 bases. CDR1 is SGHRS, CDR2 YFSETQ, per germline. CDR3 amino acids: CASSLSPGQMNTEAFF. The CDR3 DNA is TGCGCCAGCAGCTTGAGCCCGGGACAGATGAACACTGAAGCTTTCTTT.

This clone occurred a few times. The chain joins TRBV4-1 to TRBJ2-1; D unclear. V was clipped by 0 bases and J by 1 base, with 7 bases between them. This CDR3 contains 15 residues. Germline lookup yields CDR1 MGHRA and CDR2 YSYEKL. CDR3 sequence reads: CASSQEWQSYNEQFF. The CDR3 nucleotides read TGCGCCAGCAGCCAAGAGTGGCAGTCCTACAATGAGCAGTTCTTC.

The CDR3 protein is CASSSGLAGYNEQFF. As DNA, the CDR3 is TGTGCCAGCAGTTCGGGACTAGCGGGTTACAATGAGCAGTTCTTC. J is TRBJ2-1 and V is TRBV27; 12 bases agree with TRBD2. V lost 4 bases, J lost 4 bases, and 2 bases stayed unmatched. CDR3 length equals 15 residues. Germline CDR1 reads MNHEY; CDR2 reads SMNVEV (reference sequence).

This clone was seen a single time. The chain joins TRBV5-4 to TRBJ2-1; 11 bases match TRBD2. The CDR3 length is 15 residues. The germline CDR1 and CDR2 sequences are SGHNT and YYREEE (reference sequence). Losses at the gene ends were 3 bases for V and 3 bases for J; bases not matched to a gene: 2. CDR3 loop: CASSSGLADYNEQFF. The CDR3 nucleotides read TGTGCCAGCAGCTCGGGACTAGCGGACTACAATGAGCAGTTCTTC.

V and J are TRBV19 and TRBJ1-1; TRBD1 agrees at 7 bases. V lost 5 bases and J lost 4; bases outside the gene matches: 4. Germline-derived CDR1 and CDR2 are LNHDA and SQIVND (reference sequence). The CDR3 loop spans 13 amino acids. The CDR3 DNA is TGTGCCAGTAGTTTCCGACAGGGCACTGAAGCTTTCTTT. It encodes CASSFRQGTEAFF.